A selection of T cell receptor beta chains follows, all from one sample in a study of blood T cells in healthy people across ages. Via MiXCR, TCRdb re-called the 5' RACE reads, giving one row per CDR3 protein. The sample consists of hundreds of thousands of distinct CDR3 sequences, around 21% of them appearing once. What was sequenced was blood. The receptors come from a man between 65 and 80 years old in good health. Both conserved end residues are part of each CDR3. The D gene is left open where the match is weak. A clone size is listed for some rows: how often the clone was seen (once, few, many), or a class if it is expanded.

V: TRBV28; D: TRBD2; size: -; length: 21; J: TRBJ2-2; DNA: TGTGCCAGCAGTACCCAAGGACTAGCGGGAGGACCCAGTTGGGACACCGGGGAGCTGTTTTTT; CDR3: CASSTQGLAGGPSWDTGELFF
V: TRBV5-6; D: -; size: few; length: 15; J: TRBJ2-3; DNA: TGTGCCAGCAGCGAAGGGACGGCCGGTCCAGATACGCAGTATTTT; CDR3: CASSEGTAGPDTQYF
V: TRBV18; D: -; size: few; length: 16; J: TRBJ1-5; DNA: TGTGCCAGCTCACCTGTTGGGCAGGGTAACAATCAGCCCCAGCATTTT; CDR3: CASSPVGQGNNQPQHF
V: TRBV7-9; D: TRBD1; size: -; length: 15; J: TRBJ2-7; DNA: TGTGCCAGCAGCGGGACGGACAGGGCCTACTACGGGCAGTACTTC; CDR3: CASSGTDRAYYGQYF
V: TRBV12-3/TRBV12-4; D: TRBD1; size: -; length: 14; J: TRBJ1-1; DNA: TGTGCCAGCAGTCCAACCCCAGGGGGGACTGAAGCTTTCTTT; CDR3: CASSPTPGGTEAFF
V: TRBV6-5; D: TRBD1; size: few; length: 15; J: TRBJ2-7; DNA: TGTGCCAGCAGTACCCTCGGGACAGGGACCTACGAGCAGTACTTC; CDR3: CASSTLGTGTYEQYF
V: TRBV20-1; D: TRBD1; size: -; length: 15; J: TRBJ2-7; DNA: TGCAGTGCTAGAGAAGAGGGGGCCATTCTCTACGAGCAGTCCTTC; CDR3: CSAREEGAILYEQSF
V: TRBV28; D: TRBD1; size: few; length: 14; J: TRBJ1-2; DNA: TGTGCCAGCAGTTTAAACAGGGGGGCCTATGGCTACACCTTC; CDR3: CASSLNRGAYGYTF
V: TRBV29-1; D: TRBD2; size: many; length: 14; J: TRBJ2-1; DNA: TGCAGCGTTGAAACTAGCGGGAGCTACAATGAGCAGTTCTTC; CDR3: CSVETSGSYNEQFF
V: TRBV7-2; D: -; size: -; length: 15; J: TRBJ1-4; DNA: TGTGCCAGCAGCTTAGCCGGGATGAATAATGAAAAACTGTTTTTT; CDR3: CASSLAGMNNEKLFF
V: TRBV20-1; D: TRBD1; size: -; length: 15; J: TRBJ1-5; DNA: TGCAGTGCTAATCCGGCACAGGGGGCTTATCAGCCCCAGCATTTT; CDR3: CSANPAQGAYQPQHF
V: TRBV28; D: -; size: -; length: 14; J: TRBJ2-5; DNA: TGTGCCAGCAGTTTACCCAAGGGGAGAGAGACCCAGTACTTC; CDR3: CASSLPKGRETQYF
V: TRBV20-1; D: TRBD1; size: many; length: 14; J: TRBJ2-7; DNA: TGCAGTGCTCGCTTCCCGGGACAGTTGTACGAGCAGTACTTC; CDR3: CSARFPGQLYEQYF
V: TRBV5-1; D: -; size: few; length: 16; J: TRBJ2-5; DNA: TGCGCCAGCAGCTTTGGGGCTAGCGAGGCCCAAGAGACCCAGTACTTC; CDR3: CASSFGASEAQETQYF
V: TRBV20-1; D: TRBD2; size: -; length: 15; J: TRBJ2-7; DNA: TGCAGCACATACCCGAGGCGGGAGGATCCCTACGAGCAGTACTTC; CDR3: CSTYPRREDPYEQYF
V: TRBV20-1; D: -; size: -; length: 14; J: TRBJ1-4; DNA: TGCAGTGCTAGAGACCGACGGCAACCCGAAAAACTGTTTTTT; CDR3: CSARDRRQPEKLFF
V: TRBV28; D: TRBD1; size: -; length: 14; J: TRBJ1-5; DNA: TGTGCCAGCAGTCCGGACAGGGTTAATCAGCCCCAGCATTTT; CDR3: CASSPDRVNQPQHF
V: TRBV20-1; D: TRBD2; size: -; length: 16; J: TRBJ2-3; DNA: TGCAGTGCTAGAGATAGACTAGCAGCAATTGCAGATACGCAGTATTTT; CDR3: CSARDRLAAIADTQYF
V: TRBV5-1; D: TRBD2; size: -; length: 16; J: TRBJ2-7; DNA: TGCGCCAGCAGCGCGCGCCCCGGGACTAGGAAGTACGAGCAGTACTTC; CDR3: CASSARPGTRKYEQYF
V: TRBV12-3/TRBV12-4; D: TRBD1; size: few; length: 16; J: TRBJ2-3; DNA: TGTGCCACCTCTGCCCCCGGGACAGTGATCACAGATACGCAGTATTTT; CDR3: CATSAPGTVITDTQYF
V: TRBV6-1; D: -; size: many; length: 13; J: TRBJ1-4; DNA: TGTGCCAGCAGTGAATCGGCAGGAGAAAAACTGTTTTTT; CDR3: CASSESAGEKLFF
V: TRBV2; D: -; size: many; length: 10; J: TRBJ2-1; DNA: TGTGCCAGCAATCCGGGCGAGCAGTTCTTC; CDR3: CASNPGEQFF
V: TRBV11-3; D: -; size: -; length: 14; J: TRBJ2-1; DNA: TGTGCCAGCAGCTTAATGAGACCCGCTCATGAGCAGTTCTTC; CDR3: CASSLMRPAHEQFF
V: TRBV18; D: TRBD1; size: -; length: 15; J: TRBJ2-7; DNA: TGTGCCAGCTCACCACCTGGGACAGGAGCCTACGAGCAGTACTTC; CDR3: CASSPPGTGAYEQYF
V: TRBV5-1; D: TRBD1; size: once; length: 14; J: TRBJ2-3; DNA: TGCGCCAGCCACACAGGGGCTCGCACAGATACGCAGTATTTT; CDR3: CASHTGARTDTQYF
V: TRBV5-1; D: TRBD2; size: -; length: 15; J: TRBJ2-1; DNA: TGCGCCAGCAGCTTGGGACTAGCGGACCTTAATGAGCAGTTCTTC; CDR3: CASSLGLADLNEQFF
V: TRBV20-1; D: -; size: -; length: 15; J: TRBJ2-4; DNA: TGCAGTGCCCCCGGGGTTAGCTGGGCCAAAAACATTCAGTACTTC; CDR3: CSAPGVSWAKNIQYF
V: TRBV12-3/TRBV12-4; D: -; size: -; length: 16; J: TRBJ2-7; DNA: TGTGCCAGCAGCCAAGATCAAGGACCCCGTCCCTACGAGCAGTACTTC; CDR3: CASSQDQGPRPYEQYF
V: TRBV27; D: -; size: -; length: 14; J: TRBJ1-5; DNA: TGTGCCAGTAGTCGCGACAGTAGCAATCAGCCCCAGCATTTT; CDR3: CASSRDSSNQPQHF
V: TRBV11-2; D: -; size: few; length: 14; J: TRBJ2-7; DNA: TGTGCCAGCAGCTTAGGGGCTAGTAGGCACGAGCAGTACTTC; CDR3: CASSLGASRHEQYF
V: TRBV6-2/TRBV6-3; D: -; size: -; length: 11; J: TRBJ2-1; DNA: TGTGCCAGCAGTCCGTACAGTGAGCAGTTCTTC; CDR3: CASSPYSEQFF
V: TRBV21-1; D: -; size: few; length: 14; J: TRBJ1-5; DNA: TGTGCCAGCAGCGGCATAGGCGCGAACCAGCCCCAGCATTTT; CDR3: CASSGIGANQPQHF
V: TRBV11-2; D: -; size: -; length: 15; J: TRBJ2-3; DNA: TGTGCCAGCAGCTTTACCGGAGGGGGCCCAGATACGCAGTATTTT; CDR3: CASSFTGGGPDTQYF
V: TRBV4-1; D: TRBD2; size: -; length: 15; J: TRBJ2-1; DNA: TGCGCCAGCCTTCCAGTAGCGGGGTCCTACAATGAGCAGTTCTTC; CDR3: CASLPVAGSYNEQFF
V: TRBV12-3/TRBV12-4; D: TRBD1; size: -; length: 15; J: TRBJ2-1; DNA: TGTGCCAGCACCAAATCCGGGACAGGGTACAATGAGCAGTTCTTC; CDR3: CASTKSGTGYNEQFF
V: TRBV18; D: TRBD2; size: -; length: 17; J: TRBJ2-7; DNA: TGTGCCAGCTCACCATTCTCCTTGCTAGCGGGATATCCCGAGCAGTACTTC; CDR3: CASSPFSLLAGYPEQYF
V: TRBV6-2/TRBV6-3; D: -; size: -; length: 16; J: TRBJ2-7; DNA: TGTGCCAGCAGTATAGGTAGCCTAACGCGGACCTACGAGCAGTACTTC; CDR3: CASSIGSLTRTYEQYF
V: TRBV6-5; D: TRBD1; size: -; length: 13; J: TRBJ2-1; DNA: TGTGCCAGCAGAAAAGACAGGGTCGGTGAGCAGTTCTTC; CDR3: CASRKDRVGEQFF
V: TRBV2; D: -; size: few; length: 12; J: TRBJ2-3; DNA: TGTGCCAGCAAAGCTTCGACAGGCCCGGTGAACTTT; CDR3: CASKASTGPVNF
V: TRBV3-1; D: -; size: few; length: 13; J: TRBJ2-7; DNA: TGTGCCAGCAGCCACACGAAGGACTACGAGCAGTACTTC; CDR3: CASSHTKDYEQYF
V: TRBV5-1; D: TRBD2; size: few; length: 14; J: TRBJ2-7; DNA: TGCGCCAGCAGCTACGGACTAGCGGGAAACGAGCAGTACTTC; CDR3: CASSYGLAGNEQYF
V: TRBV24-1; D: TRBD2; size: few; length: 15; J: TRBJ2-1; DNA: TGTGCCACCAGTGATGGATTAGCGGGTACGGACGAGCAGTTCTTC; CDR3: CATSDGLAGTDEQFF
V: TRBV7-9; D: -; size: few; length: 14; J: TRBJ2-1; DNA: TGTGCCAGCAGCTTATCCGGAGCCCGCAATGAGCAGTTCTTC; CDR3: CASSLSGARNEQFF
V: TRBV7-6; D: -; size: -; length: 17; J: TRBJ1-1; DNA: TGTGCCAGCAGCTTAGGGTCGAGTCAGGGACCTAACACTGAAGCTTTCTTT; CDR3: CASSLGSSQGPNTEAFF
V: TRBV21-1; D: -; size: few; length: 17; J: TRBJ2-3; DNA: TGTGCCAGCAGCAAAGGCCCGGACAGGGGTAGCACAGATACGCAGTATTTT; CDR3: CASSKGPDRGSTDTQYF
V: TRBV12-3/TRBV12-4; D: TRBD1; size: -; length: 14; J: TRBJ2-1; DNA: TGTGCCAGCAGTCCGCGGGACAGGTACAATGAGCAGTTCTTC; CDR3: CASSPRDRYNEQFF
V: TRBV14; D: -; size: few; length: 13; J: TRBJ1-1; DNA: TGTGCCAGCAGCCAAGCAAGGAACACTGAAGCTTTCTTT; CDR3: CASSQARNTEAFF
V: TRBV5-6; D: -; size: once; length: 13; J: TRBJ2-1; DNA: TGTGCCAGCAGCTTGGCTGGCTACGGTGAGCAGTTCTTC; CDR3: CASSLAGYGEQFF
V: TRBV12-3/TRBV12-4; D: TRBD1; size: -; length: 14; J: TRBJ1-4; DNA: TGTGCCAGCAGTAGGACAGGGGGAAATGAAAAACTGTTTTTT; CDR3: CASSRTGGNEKLFF
V: TRBV20-1; D: TRBD1; size: few; length: 15; J: TRBJ2-4; DNA: TGCAGTGCTCACAGGGGGCCCCTAGCCAAAAACATTCAGTACTTC; CDR3: CSAHRGPLAKNIQYF
V: TRBV3-1; D: -; size: few; length: 14; J: TRBJ2-5; DNA: TGTGCCAGCAGCCACGGACAGTGGCAAGAGACCCAGTACTTC; CDR3: CASSHGQWQETQYF
V: TRBV2; D: -; size: -; length: 14; J: TRBJ1-1; DNA: TGTGCCAGCAAATGGGGGACGGAGAACACTGAAGCTTTCTTT; CDR3: CASKWGTENTEAFF
V: TRBV4-3; D: TRBD1; size: many; length: 15; J: TRBJ2-7; DNA: TGCGCCAGCAGCCAAGCAGCGGACAGGGCCCACGAGCAGTACTTC; CDR3: CASSQAADRAHEQYF
V: TRBV29-1; D: TRBD2; size: once; length: 16; J: TRBJ2-5; DNA: TGCAGCATTACACTAGCGGGAGGCAACGGACAAGAGACCCAGTACTTC; CDR3: CSITLAGGNGQETQYF
V: TRBV28; D: -; size: few; length: 11; J: TRBJ1-2; DNA: TGTGCCAGCAGTTCCCGGAGGGGCTACACCTTC; CDR3: CASSSRRGYTF
V: TRBV5-6; D: -; size: few; length: 13; J: TRBJ2-5; DNA: TGTGCCAGCAACCCATGGAACCAAGAGACCCAGTACTTC; CDR3: CASNPWNQETQYF
V: TRBV4-3; D: -; size: few; length: 15; J: TRBJ2-7; DNA: TGCGCCAGCAGCCAAGCCCACGCCTTGAATTACGAGCAGTACTTC; CDR3: CASSQAHALNYEQYF
V: TRBV4-2; D: TRBD1; size: few; length: 15; J: TRBJ1-6; DNA: TGTGCCAGCAGCCGGACAGGCGGTCGGGATTCACCCCTCCACTTT; CDR3: CASSRTGGRDSPLHF
V: TRBV5-1; D: TRBD1; size: -; length: 14; J: TRBJ2-5; DNA: TGCGCCAGCAGCTTGGGACAGGGTGAGAAGACCCAGTACTTC; CDR3: CASSLGQGEKTQYF